This is a list of T cell receptor beta chains from one sample in a study of shared clonotypes between healthy human individuals. Assay used: immunoSEQ multiplex PCR; TCRdb lists only in-frame clones, some missing. The data show more than 2 million clones, roughly 95% seen once. Sequenced: naive CD8+ T cells from PBMCs. Receptors originate from a man aged 18 to 30 in good health. Some clones in this sample may be carry-over from other donors' samples. Each CDR3 is given with its conserved first and last residue. D genes are given only for firm matches. Size values are once, few and many counts, or a class for expanded clones, and some rows have none.

DNA: TGTGCCAGCAGCTTTAGGGGGAGTCCTGAAAAACTGTTTTTT
CDR3: CASSFRGSPEKLFF
V: TRBV5-8
J: TRBJ1-4
D: -
size: -

DNA: TGTGCCAGCACCGGACAGGTGTTGTGGGAGCAGTACTTC
CDR3: CASTGQVLWEQYF
V: TRBV2
J: TRBJ2-7
D: TRBD1
size: -

DNA: TGTGCCAGCACCCCTGGCGGGGGCTTTGGCTACAATGAGCAGTTCTTC
CDR3: CASTPGGGFGYNEQFF
V: TRBV2
J: TRBJ2-1
D: -
size: -

DNA: TGTGCCTGGAGTTCAGGGGTAAATCAGCCCCAGCATTTT
CDR3: CAWSSGVNQPQHF
V: TRBV30
J: TRBJ1-5
D: -
size: -

DNA: TGTGCCAGCAGCCTCGGGGGGAGGAATGAAAAACTGTTTTTT
CDR3: CASSLGGRNEKLFF
V: TRBV13
J: TRBJ1-4
D: -
size: -

DNA: TGCGCCAGCAGCCAAGATGTGACAGGGTTTACCCAGCAGTACTTC
CDR3: CASSQDVTGFTQQYF
V: TRBV4-3
J: TRBJ2-7
D: TRBD1
size: -

DNA: TGTGCCAGCAGCTTTGCTAGACAGGGGGGCCCTGACTATGGCTACACCTTC
CDR3: CASSFARQGGPDYGYTF
V: TRBV7-2
J: TRBJ1-2
D: TRBD1
size: -

DNA: TGTGCCAGCACCCCGGGACTTTCAATCTCCTACAATGAGCAGTTCTTC
CDR3: CASTPGLSISYNEQFF
V: TRBV2
J: TRBJ2-1
D: -
size: -

DNA: TGTGCCAGCAGTTTACTAGGGGGCGTCCAGCCCCAGCATTTT
CDR3: CASSLLGGVQPQHF
V: TRBV27
J: TRBJ1-5
D: TRBD1
size: -

DNA: TGTGCCAGCAGTTCTCGCGGATACAAAAACATTCAGTACTTC
CDR3: CASSSRGYKNIQYF
V: TRBV7-9
J: TRBJ2-4
D: -
size: -

DNA: TGTGCCAGCAGTTACGACGGTGTTCCCTACGAGCAGTACTTC
CDR3: CASSYDGVPYEQYF
V: TRBV6-5
J: TRBJ2-7
D: -
size: -

DNA: TGTGCCAGCAGTTCCTCGCAATCTTACACTGAAGCTTTCTTT
CDR3: CASSSSQSYTEAFF
V: TRBV27
J: TRBJ1-1
D: -
size: -

DNA: TGTGCCAGCAGCTTACAAACAGAACAAGAGACCCAGTACTTC
CDR3: CASSLQTEQETQYF
V: TRBV7-9
J: TRBJ2-5
D: -
size: -

DNA: TGCAGCGTTCTGAACGAGGCCAGCTATGGCTACACCTTC
CDR3: CSVLNEASYGYTF
V: TRBV29-1
J: TRBJ1-2
D: -
size: -

DNA: TGTGCCAGTAGAGGTGGCTCTGGGGCCAACGTCCTGACTTTC
CDR3: CASRGGSGANVLTF
V: TRBV19
J: TRBJ2-6
D: -
size: -

DNA: TGTGCCAGCAGTGTGGGGTGGGACAGGTCACAGGATACGCAGTATTTT
CDR3: CASSVGWDRSQDTQYF
V: TRBV2
J: TRBJ2-3
D: TRBD1
size: -

DNA: TGTGCCAGCAGCGACCTCTCCTACGAGCAGTACTTC
CDR3: CASSDLSYEQYF
V: TRBV7-6
J: TRBJ2-7
D: -
size: -

DNA: TGTGCCATCGGAGGGCGGACAGGGAGCTCCTACGAGCAGTACTTC
CDR3: CAIGGRTGSSYEQYF
V: TRBV10-3
J: TRBJ2-7
D: TRBD1
size: -

DNA: TGTGCCAGCAGGGATTATCGACAGTACACCGGGGAGCTGTTTTTT
CDR3: CASRDYRQYTGELFF
V: TRBV2
J: TRBJ2-2
D: -
size: -

DNA: TGTGCCAGCAGTTACCAATATACAGGGGGCACTGAAGCTTTCTTT
CDR3: CASSYQYTGGTEAFF
V: TRBV6-5
J: TRBJ1-1
D: TRBD1
size: once

DNA: TGCGCCAGCAGCCCGAACCTGGGACTAGCGGAGTACGAGCAGTACTTC
CDR3: CASSPNLGLAEYEQYF
V: TRBV4-1
J: TRBJ2-7
D: TRBD2
size: -

DNA: TGTGCCAGCAGTTTAAGAAGGGGACCTGAAGCTTTCTTT
CDR3: CASSLRRGPEAFF
V: TRBV27
J: TRBJ1-1
D: -
size: -

DNA: TGTGCCAGCCCCCGGGACAGGGGGGGCTACACCTTC
CDR3: CASPRDRGGYTF
V: TRBV2
J: TRBJ1-2
D: TRBD1
size: few

DNA: TGCGCCAGCAGCCAAGTCCCCGGACAGGGGGCCTACGAGCAGTACTTC
CDR3: CASSQVPGQGAYEQYF
V: TRBV4-1
J: TRBJ2-7
D: TRBD1
size: -

DNA: TGTGCCAGCAGCTACGGGACTAGCTCCTACAATGAGCAGTTCTTC
CDR3: CASSYGTSSYNEQFF
V: TRBV7-9
J: TRBJ2-1
D: TRBD2
size: -

DNA: TGTGCTAGTGGTTTGGAAAGGGGGGCTAGGGATACGCAGTATTTT
CDR3: CASGLERGARDTQYF
V: TRBV12-5
J: TRBJ2-3
D: -
size: -

DNA: TGTGCCAGCAGAGACAGGGACCTCGACACCGGGGAGCTGTTTTTT
CDR3: CASRDRDLDTGELFF
V: TRBV9
J: TRBJ2-2
D: TRBD1
size: once

DNA: TGCGCCAGCAGCCAAGAACCCCTCGGGGACATAAGCTCCTACAATGAGCAGTTCTTC
CDR3: CASSQEPLGDISSYNEQFF
V: TRBV4-1
J: TRBJ2-1
D: -
size: -

DNA: TGTGCCAGCAGCTTGTTTGGTAGCAATCAGCCCCAGCATTTT
CDR3: CASSLFGSNQPQHF
V: TRBV5-4
J: TRBJ1-5
D: -
size: few

DNA: TGCAGCGTTTATAGTTGGGACAGGGCCTCCTACGAGCAGTACTTC
CDR3: CSVYSWDRASYEQYF
V: TRBV29-1
J: TRBJ2-7
D: TRBD1
size: -

DNA: TGTGCCAGTAGTGAGTGGACACTCAAGTCGAACACCGGGGAGCTGTTTTTT
CDR3: CASSEWTLKSNTGELFF
V: TRBV19
J: TRBJ2-2
D: -
size: -

DNA: TGCACCAGCAACCCGACAGCCACAAGGGCTGAAGCTTTCTTT
CDR3: CTSNPTATRAEAFF
V: TRBV1
J: TRBJ1-1
D: -
size: -

DNA: TGTGCCAGCAGCCAAGATTTGGGCGAGTATTTT
CDR3: CASSQDLGEYF
V: TRBV14
J: TRBJ2-3
D: -
size: -